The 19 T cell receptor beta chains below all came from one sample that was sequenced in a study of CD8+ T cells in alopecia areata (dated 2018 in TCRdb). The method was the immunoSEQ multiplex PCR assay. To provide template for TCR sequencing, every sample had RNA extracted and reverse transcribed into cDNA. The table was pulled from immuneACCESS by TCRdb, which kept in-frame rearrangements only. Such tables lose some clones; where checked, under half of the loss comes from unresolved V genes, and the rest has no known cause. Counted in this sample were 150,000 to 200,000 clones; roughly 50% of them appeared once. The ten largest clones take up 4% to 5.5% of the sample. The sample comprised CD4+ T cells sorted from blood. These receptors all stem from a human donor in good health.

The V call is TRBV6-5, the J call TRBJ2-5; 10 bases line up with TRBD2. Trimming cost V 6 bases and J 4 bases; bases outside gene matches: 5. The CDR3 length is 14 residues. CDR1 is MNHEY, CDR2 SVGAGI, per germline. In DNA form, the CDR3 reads TGTGCCAGCAGGCCGCGACTAGCGGGAGAGACCCAGTACTTC. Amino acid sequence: CASRPRLAGETQYF.

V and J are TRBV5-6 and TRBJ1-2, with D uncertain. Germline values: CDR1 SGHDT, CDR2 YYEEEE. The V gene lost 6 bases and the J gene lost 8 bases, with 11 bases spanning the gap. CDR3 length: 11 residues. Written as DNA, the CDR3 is TGTGCCAGCACAGCCAGGTCCGGCTACACCTTC. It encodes CASTARSGYTF.

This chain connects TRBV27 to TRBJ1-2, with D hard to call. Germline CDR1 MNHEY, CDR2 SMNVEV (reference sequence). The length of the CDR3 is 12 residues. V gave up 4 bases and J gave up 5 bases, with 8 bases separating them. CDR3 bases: TGTGCCAGCAGTTATACCGGTTATGGCTACACCTTC. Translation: CASSYTGYGYTF.

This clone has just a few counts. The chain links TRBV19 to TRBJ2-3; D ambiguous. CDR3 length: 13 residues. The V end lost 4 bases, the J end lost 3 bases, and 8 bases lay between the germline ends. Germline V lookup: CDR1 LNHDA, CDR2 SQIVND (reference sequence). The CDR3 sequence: CASSTPPTDTQYF. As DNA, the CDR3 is TGTGCCAGTAGTACGCCCCCTACAGATACGCAGTATTTT.

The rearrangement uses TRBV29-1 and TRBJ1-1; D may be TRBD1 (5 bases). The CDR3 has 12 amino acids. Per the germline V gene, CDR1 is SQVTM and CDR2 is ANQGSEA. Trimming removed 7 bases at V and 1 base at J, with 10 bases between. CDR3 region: CSARQTNTEAFF. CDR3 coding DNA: TGCAGCGCCCGACAGACGAACACTGAAGCTTTCTTT. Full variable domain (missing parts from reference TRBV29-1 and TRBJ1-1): SAVISQKPSRDICQRGTSLTIQCQVDSQVTMMFWYRQQPGQSLTLIATANQGSEATYESGFVIDKFPISRPNLTFSTLTVSNMSPEDSSIYLCSARQTNTEAFFGQGTRLTVV.

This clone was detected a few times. The CDR3 DNA sequence: TGTGCCACCAGCCATGACAGCTCCTACGAGCAGTACTTC. Its translation: CATSHDSSYEQYF. The chain links TRBV15 to TRBJ2-7, with D perhaps TRBD1 (5 bases). The length of the CDR3 is 13 residues. V lost 5 bases and J lost 0, with 8 bases in between. Germline-derived CDR1 and CDR2 are LNHNV and YYDKDF (reference sequence). Using reference TRBV15 and TRBJ2-7 for the parts outside the CDR3, the full variable domain is DAMVIQNPRYQVTQFGKPVTLSCSQTLNHNVMYWYQQKSSQAPKLLFHYYDKDFNNEADTPDNFQSRRPNTSFCFLDIRSPGLGDTAMYLCATSHDSSYEQYFGPGTRLTVT.

The CDR3 DNA follows: TGTGCCTGGACCTTCCGGGACAGGGTAACCGGGGAGCTGTTTTTT. It encodes CAWTFRDRVTGELFF. The chain couples TRBV30 to TRBJ2-2; the match to TRBD1 covers 9 bases. Losses at the gene ends were 4 bases for V and 5 bases for J; bases not matched to a gene: 8. CDR3 length: 15 residues. CDR1 is GTSNPN, CDR2 SVGIG, per germline (reference sequence). The complete variable domain, with remaining parts taken from reference TRBV30 and TRBJ2-2, reads SQTIHQWPATLVQPVGSPLSLECTVEGTSNPNLYWYRQAAGRGLQLLFYSVGIGQISSEVPQNLSASRPQDRQFILSSKKLLLSDSGFYLCAWTFRDRVTGELFFGEGSRLTVL.

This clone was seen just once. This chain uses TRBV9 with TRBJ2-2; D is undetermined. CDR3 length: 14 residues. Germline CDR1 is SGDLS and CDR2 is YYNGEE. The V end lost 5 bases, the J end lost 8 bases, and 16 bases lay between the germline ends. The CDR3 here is CASRGWIDSGELFF. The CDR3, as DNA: TGTGCCAGCAGGGGGTGGATAGATTCTGGGGAGCTGTTTTTT.

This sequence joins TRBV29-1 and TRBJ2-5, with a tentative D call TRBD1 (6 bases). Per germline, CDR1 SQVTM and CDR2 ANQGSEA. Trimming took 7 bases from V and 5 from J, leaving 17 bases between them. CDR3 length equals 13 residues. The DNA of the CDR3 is TGCAGCGGAGAGGACAGAGGGCGCGAGACCCAGTACTTC. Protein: CSGEDRGRETQYF.

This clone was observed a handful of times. CDR3 coding DNA: TGCAGCGTTGCGGCCTCTGGGGCCAACGTCCTGACTTTC. This sequence encodes CSVAASGANVLTF. V is TRBV29-1 and J is TRBJ2-6; D not certain. Germline V gene lookup returns CDR1 SQVTM and CDR2 ANQGSEA. This CDR3 is 13 amino acids long. The germline V and J ends were trimmed by 4 bases and 0 bases, with 4 bases remaining between them.

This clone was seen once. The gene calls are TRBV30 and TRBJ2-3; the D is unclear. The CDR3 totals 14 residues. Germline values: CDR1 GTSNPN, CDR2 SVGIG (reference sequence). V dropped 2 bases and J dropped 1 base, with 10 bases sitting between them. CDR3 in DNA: TGTGCCTGGAGTCGCCACCCTGGCACAGATACGCAGTATTTT. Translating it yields CAWSRHPGTDTQYF.

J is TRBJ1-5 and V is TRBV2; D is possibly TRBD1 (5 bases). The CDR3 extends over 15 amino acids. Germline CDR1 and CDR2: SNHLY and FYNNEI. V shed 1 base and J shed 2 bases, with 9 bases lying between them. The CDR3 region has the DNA TGTGCCAGCAGTGAAGGGGGCGGGGGCAATCAGCCCCAGCATTTT. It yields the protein CASSEGGGGNQPQHF.

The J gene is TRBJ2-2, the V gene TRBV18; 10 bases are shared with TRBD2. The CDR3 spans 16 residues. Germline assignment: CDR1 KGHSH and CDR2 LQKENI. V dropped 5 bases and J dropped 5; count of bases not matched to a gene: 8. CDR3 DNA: TGTGCCAGCTCAGCCTCTAGCGGGAGTAGGACCGGGGAGCTGTTTTTT. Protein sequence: CASSASSGSRTGELFF.

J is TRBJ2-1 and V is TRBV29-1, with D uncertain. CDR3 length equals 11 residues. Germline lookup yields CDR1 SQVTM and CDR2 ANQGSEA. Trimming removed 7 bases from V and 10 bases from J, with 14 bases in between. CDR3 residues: CSAGTLPEQFF. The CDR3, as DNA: TGCAGCGCCGGAACTCTCCCGGAGCAGTTCTTC.

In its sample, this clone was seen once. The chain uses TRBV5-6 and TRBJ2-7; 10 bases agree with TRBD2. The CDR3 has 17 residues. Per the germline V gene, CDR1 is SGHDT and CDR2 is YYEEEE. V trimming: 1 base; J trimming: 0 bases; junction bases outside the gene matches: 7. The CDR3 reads CASSLRTSGTLSYEQYF. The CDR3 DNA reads TGTGCCAGCAGCTTGAGGACTAGCGGTACACTCTCCTACGAGCAGTACTTC.

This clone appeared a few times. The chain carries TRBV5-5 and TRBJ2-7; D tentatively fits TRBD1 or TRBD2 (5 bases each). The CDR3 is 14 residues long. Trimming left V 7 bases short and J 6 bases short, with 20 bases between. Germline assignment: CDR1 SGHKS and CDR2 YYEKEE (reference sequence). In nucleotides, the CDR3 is TGTGCCAGCGATTTCCGACGGGGCGCGTCCGAGCAGTACTTC. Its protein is CASDFRRGASEQYF.

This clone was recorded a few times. The CDR3 region has the DNA TGCGCCAGCAGCCAAGATCACCCCGGCTTAGGCGAGCAGTACTTC. Amino acid sequence: CASSQDHPGLGEQYF. The rearrangement uses TRBV4-1 and TRBJ2-7, with no clear D. CDR1 is MGHRA and CDR2 is YSYEKL in the germline V gene. V lost 0 bases to trimming and J lost 6 bases, with 15 bases between them. CDR3 size: 15 residues.

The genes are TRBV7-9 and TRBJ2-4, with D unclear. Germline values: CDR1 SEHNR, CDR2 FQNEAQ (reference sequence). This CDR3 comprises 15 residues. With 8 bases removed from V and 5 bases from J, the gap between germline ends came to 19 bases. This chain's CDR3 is CASGPVISWENIQYF. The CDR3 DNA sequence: TGTGCCAGCGGGCCGGTGATTTCTTGGGAAAACATTCAGTACTTC.

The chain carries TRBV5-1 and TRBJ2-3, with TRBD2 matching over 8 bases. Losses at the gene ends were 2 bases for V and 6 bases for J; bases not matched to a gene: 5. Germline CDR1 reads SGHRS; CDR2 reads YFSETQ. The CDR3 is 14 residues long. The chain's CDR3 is CASSLPSGPDTQYF. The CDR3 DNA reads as TGCGCCAGCAGCTTACCTAGCGGGCCTGATACGCAGTATTTT. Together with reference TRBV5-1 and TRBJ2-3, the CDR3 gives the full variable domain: KAGVTQTPRYLIKTRGQQVTLSCSPISGHRSVSWYQQTPGQGLQFLFEYFSETQRNKGNFPGRFSGRQFSNSRSEMNVSTLELGDSALYLCASSLPSGPDTQYFGPGTRLTVL.